Included here is one T cell receptor (beta chain) sequence, with context. Its antigen is unknown. This sample includes further DNA sequences coding for the same CDR3. V was cut by 0 bases and J by 0 bases, with 12 bases left in between. The CDR3 has 17 residues. Germline CDR1 is LGHNA and CDR2 is YNFKEQ. The data stem from a study of cytomegalovirus exposure and HLA in healthy donors. Study conclusions and caveats: A list of more than 150 TCR beta chains associated with cytomegalovirus was given.

Researchers ran the PCR with 60 Vbeta and 13 Jbeta primers. Libraries were prepared by immunoSEQ multiplex PCR; TCRdb keeps only in-frame clonotypes and omits some of them. This table has 150,000 to 200,000 clones, about 85% appearing once. The chain is built from TRBV4-2 and TRBJ2-1; D is possibly TRBD2 (7 bases). Specimen: PBMCs. This sequence originates from a young man in good health and CMV-seropositive. The CDR3: CASSQDRGGSSYNEQFF. CDR3 in DNA: TGTGCCAGCAGCCAAGATAGGGGGGGGAGCTCCTACAATGAGCAGTTCTTC.